The present T cell receptor (beta chain) was sequenced within a study of cytomegalovirus exposure and HLA in healthy donors. Only a few counts were recorded for this clone. The target antigen is unknown. Study-wide results and limits: Researchers counted around 180 TCR beta chains as cytomegalovirus-associated.

Primers: 60 Vbeta forward and 13 Jbeta reverse. Repertoires were generated with immunoSEQ multiplex PCR, while TCRdb's copy carries only in-frame clones and drops some. Of over 150,000 clones listed, approximately 84% are singletons. The CDR3 extends over 16 amino acids. CDR1 is KGHSH, CDR2 LQKENI, per germline. Trimming removed 4 bases from V and 4 bases from J; junction bases left unmatched: 11. Sequencing used PBMCs. This rearrangement joins TRBV18 to TRBJ1-1; 8 bases map to TRBD1. This TCR came from a man aged 18 to 30 in good health and CMV-seronegative. CDR3 residues: CASSLGTGGGGTEAFF. CDR3 sequence (DNA): TGTGCCAGCTCACTCGGGACAGGCGGAGGTGGCACTGAAGCTTTCTTT. The full variable domain, rest sourced from reference TRBV18 and TRBJ1-1, is NAGVMQNPRHLVRRRGQEARLRCSPMKGHSHVYWYRQLPEEGLKFMVYLQKENIIDESGMPKERFSAEFPKEGPSILRIQQVVRGDSAAYFCASSLGTGGGGTEAFFGQGTRLTVV.